This T cell receptor beta chain comes out of a study of T-cell memory formation after mild COVID-19 (dated by TCRdb to the early 2020s). For the wider study: TCR sequence clusters from the two donors were found to be largely donor specific. In two donors, T-cell clones that expanded and contracted after mild COVID-19 were followed by sequencing TCRalpha and TCRbeta repertoires longitudinally. Two young, previously healthy adult volunteers made up the cohort, one male and one female.

Ficoll-Paque density gradient centrifugation was the method used to isolate PBMCs. General study outcomes and caveats: Contracting CD4+ clones were found mainly in CM and EM memory subsets, while CD8+ clones were enriched in EMRA. The detection of some responding clones in pre-infection memory suggests that pre-existing cross-reactive memory T cells joined the SARS-CoV-2 response. SARS-CoV-2 specificity was not confirmed for the second-wave clones peaking on day 37. From day 15 to 85, contracting clones showed balanced CD4/CD8 phenotypes, whereas a second wave of clones that expanded from day 15 to 37 leaned towards CD4+. The study included only a couple of mild cases, and larger cohorts that include severe cases with pre-infection samples were judged to be necessary.

Note on this clonotype: This receptor's antigen is unknown. Base quality data are lacking; no much larger clone is found one base away.

The listed sequencing device is Illumina NovaSeq 6000. TCRalpha and TCRbeta cDNA libraries were built by 5'RACE with constant-segment primers, adding sample barcodes and unique molecular identifiers. Trizol reagent was used to extract RNA from every sample. The libraries were amplified in two PCR steps, and the second step added a second sample barcode and Illumina TruSeq adapters. Sequencing of the libraries was done on an Illumina NovaSeq, producing 2 x 150 bp paired-end reads. As for the original processing: Demultiplexing of reads and collapsing into UMI-guided consensus sequences were performed with migec v1.2.7. With mixcr v2.1.11, UMI consensuses were aligned to TRA and TRB V and J templates and assembled into clonotypes. A clonotype was counted as expanded or contracted only if both edgeR and NoisET called the change significant, with noise models trained on biological replicates. For edgeR calls, a false discovery rate-adjusted p below 0.01 and a log2 fold-change threshold of 1 were applied. As an exploratory analysis of dynamics, PCA with hierarchical clustering was applied to max-normalized trajectories of the 1000 most abundant clonotypes. Separately sequenced CD4+ and CD8+ repertoires were used to assign the CD4 or CD8 phenotype of responding clones. TCRdb's own reprocessing of the public reads used fastp at Q25 and MiXCR and kept productive beta chains. Entries that share a CDR3 protein sequence are merged under the most common genes and DNA. TCRdb's processing, not the study's, gives the V and J calls here. The sample table holds 350,000 to 500,000 distinct CDR3 sequences, of which around 19% were seen once. Clones ranked in the top ten supply 8.4% of the sample.

The sample was PBMCs or a T cell subset sorted from them (not recorded which). This TCR was recovered from an adult woman who had mild COVID-19 (a few samples of this study predate the infection). The sample titles of this study are shuffled in the database, so cell type and time point are left out; the donor was told from shared clones.

The bases are TGCGCCAGCAGCTCTACTCAGGGGGTGAGCTCTGGAAACACCATATATTTT. It specifies CASSSTQGVSSGNTIYF. Rearrangement joined TRBV5-1 to TRBJ1-3; 7 bases in the junction line up with TRBD1. The CDR3 starts with the cysteine, ends with the phenylalanine, and has 17 residues. Of the read, only the CDR3 DNA is kept; its 51 bases are in frame from base 1. CDR1 SGHRS and CDR2 YFSETQ were looked up in the germline V gene. Clipping removes 3 bases from V and 0 bases from J, with 9 as the unmatched junction base count.